Listed below are T cell receptor beta chains from one sample, sequenced in a study of cytomegalovirus exposure and HLA in healthy donors. TCRdb's copy holds only in-frame clones and misses some; the assay was immunoSEQ multiplex PCR. The sample includes about 130,000 clones, 83% seen only once; the top ten take roughly 3.5%. The sequencing input was PBMCs. The receptors shown here come from a woman aged 40-49 years in good health and CMV-seropositive. CDR3s include the opening cysteine and the closing phenylalanine or tryptophan. A D gene is named only where the DNA matches it firmly. A row's size may be missing; if present it is once, few, many or a size class.

>.|TRBJ1-6|.|TRBV6-6
TGTGCCAGCAGTTACTACAGGGATAATTCACCCCTCCACTTT
CASSYYRDNSPLHF
>.|TRBJ1-1|.|TRBV10-3
TGTGCCATCAAACAGCCGAACACTGAAGCTTTCTTT
CAIKQPNTEAFF
>.|TRBJ2-1|.|TRBV6-5
TGTGCCAGCGTCGGTCTTGGTGAGCAGTTCTTC
CASVGLGEQFF
>.|TRBJ2-1|.|TRBV11-3
TGTGCCAGCAGCCGGGGAACTAGCTATGAGCAGTTCTTC
CASSRGTSYEQFF
>TRBD2|TRBJ2-7|.|TRBV29-1
TGCAGCGTGGTAGGGACTAGCGGGGCCCCCTACGAGCAGTACTTC
CSVVGTSGAPYEQYF
>.|TRBJ2-7|.|TRBV19
TGTGCCAGTAGTTCTGTGCGGGACCACGGGTCCTACGAGCAGTACTTC
CASSSVRDHGSYEQYF
>TRBD1|TRBJ2-7|.|TRBV10-3
TGTGCCATCAGTGATCGTACAGGGGGCGCATCGGGAGGCTACGAGCAGTACTTC
CAISDRTGGASGGYEQYF
>.|TRBJ2-3|.|TRBV6-5
TGTGCCAGCAGTTATGAGGGAGGAGATACGCAGTATTTT
CASSYEGGDTQYF
>TRBD1|TRBJ2-7|.|TRBV28
TGTGCCAGCAGTTTTGAGTTTTTAATGGGACAGCCCCAACTCCATTACGAGCAGTACTTC
CASSFEFLMGQPQLHYEQYF
>.|TRBJ1-2|once|TRBV9
TGTGCCAGCAGCGTTTGGAGTGTAAGGGGCCCCTATGGCTACACCTTC
CASSVWSVRGPYGYTF
>TRBD1|TRBJ2-3|.|TRBV2
TGTGCCAGCAGTGATCAGCAGGGGGTCAGCACAGATACGCAGTATTTT
CASSDQQGVSTDTQYF
>.|TRBJ2-1|.|TRBV28
TGTGCCAGCAGCCGAACTTCGACAGGCAATGAGCAGTTCTTC
CASSRTSTGNEQFF
>TRBD2|TRBJ2-5|.|TRBV2
TGTGCCAGCAGGCCGACTAGCGGGAGGCTACAAGAGACCCAGTACTTC
CASRPTSGRLQETQYF
>.|TRBJ1-2|.|TRBV5-8
TGTGCCAGCAGCTTGGTTACAGGGTTCAGTAGTGGCTACACCTTC
CASSLVTGFSSGYTF
>.|TRBJ2-7|.|TRBV19
TGTGCCAGTAGTATATCCGGGTCCGGGTACGAGCAGTACTTC
CASSISGSGYEQYF
>TRBD2|TRBJ2-1|.|TRBV7-3
TGTGCCAGCAGCCCGGGGACTAGCGGGAGGCTGGTACATGAGCAGTTCTTC
CASSPGTSGRLVHEQFF
>TRBD1|TRBJ2-3|once|TRBV2
TGTGCCAGCAGGAACCGGACAGGGAGGCATACGCAGTATTTT
CASRNRTGRHTQYF
>.|TRBJ1-1|once|TRBV5-5
TGTGCCAGCAGCTTGGGGGACTACATGAACACTGAAGCTTTCTTT
CASSLGDYMNTEAFF
>.|TRBJ2-2|.|TRBV7-3
TGTGCCAGCAGCTTAACTACAGGGAGCACCGGGGAGCTGTTTTTT
CASSLTTGSTGELFF
>TRBD2|TRBJ2-3|.|TRBV11-2
TGTGCCAGCAGCCTAGCGGGAGATACGCAGTATTTT
CASSLAGDTQYF
>.|TRBJ2-7|.|TRBV28
TGTGCCAGCAGTTTATCGGGACTGGGACCAAGCTACGAGCAGTACTTC
CASSLSGLGPSYEQYF
>.|TRBJ2-5|.|TRBV7-8
TGTGCCAGCAGCCCCACTACAGGGGGGGACCAAGAGACCCAGTACTTC
CASSPTTGGDQETQYF
>TRBD1|TRBJ1-2|.|TRBV4-3
TGCGCCAGCAGCCAAGGGGACAGGGTATCGGACTCCTATGGCTACACCTTC
CASSQGDRVSDSYGYTF
>TRBD2|TRBJ2-3|.|TRBV6-5
TGTGCCAGCAGTTCCCGACTAGCTTTAGGCACAGATACGCAGTATTTT
CASSSRLALGTDTQYF
>.|TRBJ2-1|once|TRBV11-2
TGTGCCAGCAGCTTAGGGGCTGACAATGAGCAGTTCTTC
CASSLGADNEQFF
>TRBD1|TRBJ2-5|once|TRBV10-1
TGCGCCAGCAGTGAAGGGCCGCAGGGGGCCCAGTACTTC
CASSEGPQGAQYF
>.|TRBJ2-5|.|TRBV5-5
TGTGCCAGCAGCTTGCCGGGGTTGGAGACCCAGTACTTC
CASSLPGLETQYF
>.|TRBJ2-1|.|TRBV5-1
TGCGCCAGCGGTGGGTCGGCGGACAATGAGCAGTTCTTC
CASGGSADNEQFF
>TRBD1|TRBJ2-3|.|TRBV5-6
TGTGCCAGCAGCTCCCGGGACAGGGGGACGGATACGCAGTATTTT
CASSSRDRGTDTQYF
>.|TRBJ2-3|.|TRBV29-1
TGCAGCGTTGAAACCAGCGGCCCACAAGATACGCAGTATTTT
CSVETSGPQDTQYF
>TRBD1|TRBJ2-2|few|TRBV27
TGTGCCAGCAGTTGGTCGGACAGGGGCACCGGGGAGCTGTTTTTT
CASSWSDRGTGELFF
>TRBD1|TRBJ1-2|.|TRBV28
TGTGCCAGCAGTCTAGACAGGGGTAACTATGGCTACACCTTC
CASSLDRGNYGYTF
>TRBD1|TRBJ2-3|.|TRBV6-5
TGTGCCAGCAGTTCCCGGGACAGGGGCTTTCTGGAGCAGTATTTT
CASSSRDRGFLEQYF
>.|TRBJ1-1|.|TRBV18
TGTGCCAGCTCACCAGGGGAGTCGGGAAACGCTTTCTTT
CASSPGESGNAFF
>.|TRBJ1-1|.|TRBV6-5
TGTGCCAGCAGTTTGAGGGGAGGAAGCACTGAAGCTTTCTTT
CASSLRGGSTEAFF
>TRBD2|TRBJ2-1|.|TRBV27
TGTGCCAGCAGTCCGGGACTAGCGGGACTCCATGAGCAGTTCTTC
CASSPGLAGLHEQFF
>.|TRBJ2-1|.|TRBV28
TGTGCCAGCAGCCTAGGTAGTCGGAATGAGCAGTTCTTC
CASSLGSRNEQFF